These 23 T cell receptor beta chains came from one sample sequenced in a study of regulatory T cells in long-lasting Graves disease. Both iRepertoire HTBI primers and Arm-PCR of CDR3 regions were used to build the TCR beta libraries. TCRdb recomputed calls from the multiplex PCR reads with MiXCR, one row per CDR3 protein. The table shows 400,000 to 500,000 distinct CDR3 sequences, with 21% occurring only once. Time point defined: persistent/refractory GD, antithyroid drugs over 5 years with positive TRAb. Extracted PBMC RNA gave rise to the TCR library. Here the sequenced sample was peripheral blood mononuclear cells (PBMCs), taken when the disease was refractory, from a patient treated with antithyroid drugs. The receptors originated from a female donor with Graves disease.

Turning to this clonotype: A much larger clone lies a single base off, so this may be a read error. V gene TRBV2 combines with J gene TRBJ1-1, with D tentatively TRBD1 (5 bases). The V end lost 11 bases, the J end lost 6 bases, and 22 bases lay between the germline ends. Looked up from germline, CDR1 is SNHLY and CDR2 is FYNNEI. The CDR3 has 14 amino acids. The CDR3 nucleotides read TGTGCCGGCAATAGGGGTGCGGGGTTCGCTGAAGCTTTCTTT. Translating gives CAGNRGAGFAEAFF.

J is TRBJ2-3 and V is TRBV25-1; D not resolved. CDR3 length: 13 amino acids. Germline CDR1 MGHDK, CDR2 SYGVNS. The V and J ends lost 4 bases and 9 bases respectively, with 14 bases between them. The CDR3 DNA is TGTGCCAGCAGTGTTCATTTGAGGCCGACGCAGTATTTT. Amino acids: CASSVHLRPTQYF.

This clonotype was counted at least ten times. The chain uses TRBV2 and TRBJ1-2; tentatively, D is TRBD1 (5 bases). V shed 7 bases and J shed 5 bases, with 11 bases lying between them. CDR1 and CDR2 from the germline V gene are SNHLY and FYNNEI. The CDR3 totals 12 residues. The CDR3, as DNA: TGTGCCAGCACTACTGAGGGGTATGGCTACACCTTC. It specifies CASTTEGYGYTF.

V gene TRBV7-2 combines with J gene TRBJ2-2; weak D call: TRBD2 (6 bases). Trimming pared 2 bases from V and 7 bases from J, leaving 14 bases between. Per germline, CDR1 SGHTA and CDR2 FQGNSA. The CDR3 length is 15 residues. The CDR3 DNA sequence: TGTGCCAGCAGCTTACTCGGGGTAGCGGTCGGGGAGCTGTTTTTT. This translates into CASSLLGVAVGELFF. The full variable domain, with the rest looked up from reference TRBV7-2 and TRBJ2-2, is GAGVSQSPSNKVTEKGKDVELRCDPISGHTALYWYRQSLGQGLEFLIYFQGNSAPDKSGLPSDRFSAERTGGSVSTLTIQRTQQEDSAVYLCASSLLGVAVGELFFGEGSRLTVL.

This clonotype was found many times. The gene calls are TRBV13 and TRBJ1-4; D gene ambiguous. V lost 5 bases to trimming and J lost 0 bases, with 7 bases between them. The CDR3 runs to 14 residues. Germline CDR1 reads PRHDT; CDR2 reads FYEKMQ (reference sequence). CDR3 in amino acids: CASSGRTTNEKLFF. CDR3 DNA sequence: TGTGCCAGCAGCGGCAGAACAACTAATGAAAAACTGTTTTTT.

This chain uses TRBV29-1 with TRBJ2-3; tentative D call: TRBD2 (6 bases). Per germline, CDR1 SQVTM and CDR2 ANQGSEA. The CDR3 totals 12 residues. Trimming removed 4 bases from V and 5 bases from J, with 10 bases in between. Here the CDR3 reads CSVGEAGDTQYF. Here the CDR3 DNA reads TGCAGCGTTGGGGAGGCGGGAGATACGCAGTATTTT.

This clonotype was picked up many times. V usage is TRBV11-2 and J usage is TRBJ2-2; D possibly uses TRBD1 or TRBD2 (5 bases each). The CDR3 extends over 14 amino acids. V lost 3 bases, J lost 7 bases, and 12 bases lay in between. Germline-derived CDR1 and CDR2 are SGHAT and FQNNGV. CDR3 nucleotide sequence: TGTGCCAGCAGCTTTGACAGAGGGATCGGGGAGCTGTTTTTT. This encodes CASSFDRGIGELFF.

This sequence joins TRBV9 and TRBJ2-7; TRBD2 matches 7 bases. This CDR3 spans 15 amino acids. The V segment lost 2 bases and the J segment 1 base; nucleotides outside the gene matches: 6. Per the germline V gene, CDR1 is SGDLS and CDR2 is YYNGEE. The CDR3 spells CASSVGGGGSYEQYF. In DNA form, the CDR3 reads TGTGCCAGCAGCGTGGGTGGGGGGGGGTCCTACGAGCAGTACTTC.

This clonotype was found many times. The CDR3 loop reads CAGWGGRGSETQYF. The DNA of the CDR3 is TGTGCCGGTTGGGGTGGCAGGGGGTCAGAGACCCAGTACTTC. V gene TRBV30 combines with J gene TRBJ2-5; 7 bases line up with TRBD1. This CDR3 spans 14 amino acids. V was pared by 8 bases and J by 4 bases, with 13 bases of the junction left unmatched. The germline gives CDR1 GTSNPN, CDR2 SVGIG (reference sequence). Combining the CDR3 with reference TRBV30 and TRBJ2-5 gives the whole variable domain SQTIHQWPATLVQPVGSPLSLECTVEGTSNPNLYWYRQAAGRGLQLLFYSVGIGQISSEVPQNLSASRPQDRQFILSSKKLLLSDSGFYLCAGWGGRGSETQYFGPGTRLLVL.

Many counts were recorded for this clonotype. V and J are TRBV10-2 and TRBJ2-7, with D possibly being TRBD1 (6 bases). This CDR3 region has 13 residues. Germline-derived CDR1 and CDR2 are WSHSY and SAAADI. V was cut by 6 bases and J by 1 base, with 10 bases left in between. CDR3 in DNA: TGCGCCAGCAGCGACAGGCCTTCCTACGAGCAGTACTTC. This codes for CASSDRPSYEQYF.

This clonotype has ten or more counts. This chain joins TRBV2 and TRBJ1-5; the D gene is possibly TRBD1 (6 bases). In germline, CDR1 is SNHLY, CDR2 FYNNEI. Trimming left V 7 bases short and J 4 bases short, with 17 bases between. The CDR3 is 15 residues long. The CDR3 sequence: CASTNRRTENQPQHF. In DNA form, the CDR3 reads TGTGCCAGCACCAACCGGAGGACAGAAAATCAGCCCCAGCATTTT. Using reference TRBV2 and TRBJ1-5 for the parts outside the CDR3, the full variable domain is EPEVTQTPSHQVTQMGQEVILRCVPISNHLYFYWYRQILGQKVEFLVSFYNNEISEKSEIFDDQFSVERPDGSNFTLKIRSTKLEDSAMYFCASTNRRTENQPQHFGDGTRLSIL.

This clonotype turned up a few times. J is TRBJ1-5 and V is TRBV19; weak D call: TRBD1 (5 bases). The CDR3 spans 16 residues. From germline, CDR1 is LNHDA and CDR2 SQIVND (reference sequence). V was pared by 4 bases and J by 0 bases, with 13 bases between. This chain's CDR3 is CASSRPTDYSNQPQHF. DNA of the CDR3: TGTGCCAGTAGTAGACCGACAGACTATAGCAATCAGCCCCAGCATTTT.

This clonotype was detected many times. The J gene is TRBJ2-7, the V gene TRBV10-3; 7 positions match TRBD1. Per the germline V gene, CDR1 is ENHRY and CDR2 is SYGVKD. V trimming: 2 bases; J trimming: 6 bases; junction bases outside the gene matches: 13. This CDR3 is built from 16 residues. CDR3 DNA: TGTGCCATCAGTGAGGGCTTTACAGGGGCGCGGAGCGAGCAGTACTTC. It codes for CAISEGFTGARSEQYF.

V and J are TRBV30 and TRBJ1-3; 7 bases line up with TRBD1. The CDR3 has 14 residues. V lost 2 bases to trimming and J lost 7 bases; unmatched junction nucleotides: 8. Germline CDR1 is GTSNPN and CDR2 is SVGIG (reference sequence). CDR3 sequence (DNA): TGTGCCTGGAGTTTGACAGGGAACCGGAACACCATATATTTT. Its protein is CAWSLTGNRNTIYF.

The sample holds many counts of this clonotype. The chain has TRBV28 and TRBJ2-5; D remains ambiguous. V was cut by 6 bases and J by 7 bases, with 18 bases left in between. The germline V gene encodes CDR1 MDHEN and CDR2 SYDVKM. There are 14 residues in the CDR3. The CDR3 loop is CASSPLGLVGTQYF. The CDR3 DNA is TGTGCCAGCAGCCCTCTGGGTCTAGTGGGGACCCAGTACTTC.

This chain links TRBV7-6 with TRBJ2-5, with D unclear. The CDR3 length is 15 residues. From germline, CDR1 is SGHVS and CDR2 FNYEAQ. Trimming cost V 1 base and J 14 bases, with 23 bases left between them. CDR3: CASSLEGFRPRSDYF. CDR3 DNA: TGTGCCAGCAGCTTAGAGGGTTTTCGACCGCGGTCGGACTACTTC.

Ten or more counts support this clonotype. The rearrangement joins TRBV10-3 to TRBJ2-5, with D tentatively TRBD2 (5 bases). The CDR3 has 12 amino acids. CDR1 ENHRY and CDR2 SYGVKD come from the germline V gene. Between the trimmed V and J ends, which lost 8 bases and 2 bases, there was a span of 9 bases. CDR3 amino acids: CAIPGEQETQYF. The CDR3, as DNA: TGTGCCATCCCCGGGGAACAAGAGACCCAGTACTTC.

The CDR3 reads CASSPSGTGREKLFF. CDR3 DNA sequence: TGTGCCAGCAGCCCATCCGGGACAGGGCGCGAAAAACTGTTTTTT. V and J are TRBV27 and TRBJ1-4; 9 bases fit TRBD1. This CDR3 contains 15 residues. Germline CDR1 is MNHEY and CDR2 is SMNVEV (reference sequence). Trimming took 6 bases from V and 8 from J; bases not matched to a gene: 10.

The V gene is TRBV28, the J gene TRBJ2-7; D may be TRBD1 or TRBD2 (6 bases each). The CDR3 contains 13 residues. Germline lookup yields CDR1 MDHEN and CDR2 SYDVKM. V lost 6 bases and J lost 1, with 10 bases in between. For the CDR3, the DNA is TGTGCCAGCAGACCGGGGGCTTCCTACGAGCAGTACTTC. Its protein product is CASRPGASYEQYF.

This clonotype was detected ten times or more. The chain uses TRBV6-1 and TRBJ1-2; TRBD1 matches at 8 bases. The CDR3 totals 14 residues. Germline CDR1 and CDR2: MNHNS and SASEGT. Germline trimming cut 3 bases from V and 5 bases from J; bases unmatched to any gene: 5. CDR3 sequence reads: CASSEDRDWYGYTF. The CDR3 bases are TGTGCCAGCAGTGAGGACAGGGATTGGTATGGCTACACCTTC.

This clonotype was seen ten or more times. V gene TRBV6-2 or TRBV6-3 combines with J gene TRBJ2-2; a possible D gene is TRBD2 (5 bases). This CDR3 has 15 amino acids. The germline CDR1 and CDR2 sequences are MNHEY and SVGEGT. V was trimmed by 0 bases and J by 3 bases, leaving 8 bases between them. CDR3 bases: TGTGCCAGCAGTTACTCGGGAGTTGACACCGGGGAGCTGTTTTTT. Translation: CASSYSGVDTGELFF.

This clonotype was counted a few times. This chain uses TRBV10-3 with TRBJ1-5, with D hard to call. Per the germline V gene, CDR1 is ENHRY and CDR2 is SYGVKD. This CDR3 comprises 13 residues. The ends were cut back, 6 bases at V and 1 base at J, with 7 bases in the middle. Here the CDR3 DNA reads TGTGCCATCAGCCTACAAAGCAATCAGCCCCAGCATTTT. This encodes CAISLQSNQPQHF.

As regards this clonotype: Mismatch with germline at one junction end may stem from a read error. This sequence joins TRBV10-1 and TRBJ2-3; no clear D. The CDR3 contains 13 residues. Per germline, CDR1 WNHNN and CDR2 SYGVQD (reference sequence). CDR3: CARSEGIEDTQYF. Written as DNA, the CDR3 is TGCGCCCGCAGTGAAGGGATTGAAGATACGCAGTATTTT.